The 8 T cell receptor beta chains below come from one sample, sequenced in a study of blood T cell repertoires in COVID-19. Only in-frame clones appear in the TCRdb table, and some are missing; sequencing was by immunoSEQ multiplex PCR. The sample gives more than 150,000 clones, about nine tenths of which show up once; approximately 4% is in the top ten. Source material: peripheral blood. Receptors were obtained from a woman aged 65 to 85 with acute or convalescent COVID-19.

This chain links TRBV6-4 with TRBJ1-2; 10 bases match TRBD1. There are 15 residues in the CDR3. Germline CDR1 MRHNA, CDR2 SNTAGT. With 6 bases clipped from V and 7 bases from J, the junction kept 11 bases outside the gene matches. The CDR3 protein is CASSPSPGTGVGYTF. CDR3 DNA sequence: TGTGCCAGCAGCCCGAGCCCCGGGACAGGGGTTGGCTACACCTTC.

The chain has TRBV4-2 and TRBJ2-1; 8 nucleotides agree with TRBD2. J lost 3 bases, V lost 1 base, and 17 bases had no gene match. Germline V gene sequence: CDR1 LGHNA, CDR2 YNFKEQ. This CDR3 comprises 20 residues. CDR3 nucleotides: TGTGCCAGCAGCCAAGTGAGTGGGGGAGGCTTAGCGGGATTCTACAATGAGCAGTTCTTC. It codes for CASSQVSGGGLAGFYNEQFF.

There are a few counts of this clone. In nucleotides, the CDR3 is TGTGCCAGTAGGCCAGCGGGGGGGACTTACGGTACGCAGTATTTT. This sequence encodes CASRPAGGTYGTQYF. V gene TRBV19 combines with J gene TRBJ2-3, with 10 nucleotides matching TRBD2. CDR3 length equals 15 residues. Germline loops: CDR1 LNHDA, CDR2 SQIVND (reference sequence). The V gene end was trimmed by 6 bases and the J gene end by 8 bases; junction bases not matched to a gene: 11.

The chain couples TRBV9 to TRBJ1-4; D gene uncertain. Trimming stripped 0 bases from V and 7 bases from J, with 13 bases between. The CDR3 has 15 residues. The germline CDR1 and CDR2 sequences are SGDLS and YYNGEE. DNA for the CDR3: TGTGCCAGCAGCGTAGGAGGGCGGGTGGGTGAAAAACTGTTTTTT. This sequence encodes CASSVGGRVGEKLFF.

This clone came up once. CDR3 in amino acids: CASSFPGQIYGYTF. The CDR3 DNA is TGTGCCAGCAGTTTCCCGGGACAAATCTATGGCTACACCTTC. The rearrangement links TRBV28 to TRBJ1-2; D might be TRBD1 (6 bases). The V and J ends lost 3 bases and 4 bases respectively, with 12 bases between them. CDR1 MDHEN and CDR2 SYDVKM come from the germline V gene. The CDR3 runs to 14 residues.

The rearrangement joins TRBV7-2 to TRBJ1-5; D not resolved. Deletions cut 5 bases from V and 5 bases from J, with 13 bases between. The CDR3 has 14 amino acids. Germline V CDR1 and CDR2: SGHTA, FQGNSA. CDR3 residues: CASSPSIVYQPQHF. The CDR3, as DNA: TGTGCCAGCAGCCCAAGCATTGTATATCAGCCCCAGCATTTT.

The CDR3 DNA reads TGTGCCATCAGTGAGCGTACAGGCGGAAACACCATATATTTT. Amino acids: CAISERTGGNTIYF. This chain uses TRBV10-3 with TRBJ1-3; TRBD1 might be the D (5 bases). This CDR3 has 14 residues. V lost 2 bases to trimming and J lost 4 bases, with 9 bases between them. From germline, CDR1 is ENHRY and CDR2 SYGVKD.

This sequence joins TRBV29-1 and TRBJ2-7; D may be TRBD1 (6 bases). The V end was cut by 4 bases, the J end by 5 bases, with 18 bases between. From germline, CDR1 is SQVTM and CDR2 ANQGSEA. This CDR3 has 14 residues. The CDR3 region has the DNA TGCAGCGTTGCGTCAGGGGTCTATGGAGACGAGCAGTACTTC. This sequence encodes CSVASGVYGDEQYF.